The sequence of this TCR beta chain was determined in a study of Ad26.COV2.S vaccination and SARS-CoV-2 variants. Treatment specified: over 15 received Ad26.COV2.S at low or high dose, single or two shots; 5 received placebo; per-sample allocation not given. Sampling happened 63 days after the first vaccine or placebo injection. This CDR3 is 14 amino acids long. Trimming took 3 bases from V and 4 from J; bases not matched to a gene: 4. Germline V CDR1 and CDR2: SGHRS, YFSETQ. Assay: immunoSEQ multiplex PCR; the TCRdb copy retains only in-frame clones and omits some. The table includes approximately 350,000 clones, 83% detected once. The sample holds one count of this clone. Antigen: not known. Findings and limits, study-wide: Considerable breadth of spike-specific CD8+ and CD4+ T cell responses has reportedly been documented following vaccination.

Material: peripheral blood, obtained in a trial of Ad26.COV2.S vaccine versus placebo. The clonotype was recovered from a person aged 18-65 years who received the Ad26.COV2.S COVID-19 vaccine or a placebo. This chain connects TRBV5-1 to TRBJ2-3, with 8 bases matching TRBD1. In DNA form, the CDR3 reads TGCGCCAGCAGCTGGACAGGGCGACCAGATACGCAGTATTTT. Translating gives CASSWTGRPDTQYF.